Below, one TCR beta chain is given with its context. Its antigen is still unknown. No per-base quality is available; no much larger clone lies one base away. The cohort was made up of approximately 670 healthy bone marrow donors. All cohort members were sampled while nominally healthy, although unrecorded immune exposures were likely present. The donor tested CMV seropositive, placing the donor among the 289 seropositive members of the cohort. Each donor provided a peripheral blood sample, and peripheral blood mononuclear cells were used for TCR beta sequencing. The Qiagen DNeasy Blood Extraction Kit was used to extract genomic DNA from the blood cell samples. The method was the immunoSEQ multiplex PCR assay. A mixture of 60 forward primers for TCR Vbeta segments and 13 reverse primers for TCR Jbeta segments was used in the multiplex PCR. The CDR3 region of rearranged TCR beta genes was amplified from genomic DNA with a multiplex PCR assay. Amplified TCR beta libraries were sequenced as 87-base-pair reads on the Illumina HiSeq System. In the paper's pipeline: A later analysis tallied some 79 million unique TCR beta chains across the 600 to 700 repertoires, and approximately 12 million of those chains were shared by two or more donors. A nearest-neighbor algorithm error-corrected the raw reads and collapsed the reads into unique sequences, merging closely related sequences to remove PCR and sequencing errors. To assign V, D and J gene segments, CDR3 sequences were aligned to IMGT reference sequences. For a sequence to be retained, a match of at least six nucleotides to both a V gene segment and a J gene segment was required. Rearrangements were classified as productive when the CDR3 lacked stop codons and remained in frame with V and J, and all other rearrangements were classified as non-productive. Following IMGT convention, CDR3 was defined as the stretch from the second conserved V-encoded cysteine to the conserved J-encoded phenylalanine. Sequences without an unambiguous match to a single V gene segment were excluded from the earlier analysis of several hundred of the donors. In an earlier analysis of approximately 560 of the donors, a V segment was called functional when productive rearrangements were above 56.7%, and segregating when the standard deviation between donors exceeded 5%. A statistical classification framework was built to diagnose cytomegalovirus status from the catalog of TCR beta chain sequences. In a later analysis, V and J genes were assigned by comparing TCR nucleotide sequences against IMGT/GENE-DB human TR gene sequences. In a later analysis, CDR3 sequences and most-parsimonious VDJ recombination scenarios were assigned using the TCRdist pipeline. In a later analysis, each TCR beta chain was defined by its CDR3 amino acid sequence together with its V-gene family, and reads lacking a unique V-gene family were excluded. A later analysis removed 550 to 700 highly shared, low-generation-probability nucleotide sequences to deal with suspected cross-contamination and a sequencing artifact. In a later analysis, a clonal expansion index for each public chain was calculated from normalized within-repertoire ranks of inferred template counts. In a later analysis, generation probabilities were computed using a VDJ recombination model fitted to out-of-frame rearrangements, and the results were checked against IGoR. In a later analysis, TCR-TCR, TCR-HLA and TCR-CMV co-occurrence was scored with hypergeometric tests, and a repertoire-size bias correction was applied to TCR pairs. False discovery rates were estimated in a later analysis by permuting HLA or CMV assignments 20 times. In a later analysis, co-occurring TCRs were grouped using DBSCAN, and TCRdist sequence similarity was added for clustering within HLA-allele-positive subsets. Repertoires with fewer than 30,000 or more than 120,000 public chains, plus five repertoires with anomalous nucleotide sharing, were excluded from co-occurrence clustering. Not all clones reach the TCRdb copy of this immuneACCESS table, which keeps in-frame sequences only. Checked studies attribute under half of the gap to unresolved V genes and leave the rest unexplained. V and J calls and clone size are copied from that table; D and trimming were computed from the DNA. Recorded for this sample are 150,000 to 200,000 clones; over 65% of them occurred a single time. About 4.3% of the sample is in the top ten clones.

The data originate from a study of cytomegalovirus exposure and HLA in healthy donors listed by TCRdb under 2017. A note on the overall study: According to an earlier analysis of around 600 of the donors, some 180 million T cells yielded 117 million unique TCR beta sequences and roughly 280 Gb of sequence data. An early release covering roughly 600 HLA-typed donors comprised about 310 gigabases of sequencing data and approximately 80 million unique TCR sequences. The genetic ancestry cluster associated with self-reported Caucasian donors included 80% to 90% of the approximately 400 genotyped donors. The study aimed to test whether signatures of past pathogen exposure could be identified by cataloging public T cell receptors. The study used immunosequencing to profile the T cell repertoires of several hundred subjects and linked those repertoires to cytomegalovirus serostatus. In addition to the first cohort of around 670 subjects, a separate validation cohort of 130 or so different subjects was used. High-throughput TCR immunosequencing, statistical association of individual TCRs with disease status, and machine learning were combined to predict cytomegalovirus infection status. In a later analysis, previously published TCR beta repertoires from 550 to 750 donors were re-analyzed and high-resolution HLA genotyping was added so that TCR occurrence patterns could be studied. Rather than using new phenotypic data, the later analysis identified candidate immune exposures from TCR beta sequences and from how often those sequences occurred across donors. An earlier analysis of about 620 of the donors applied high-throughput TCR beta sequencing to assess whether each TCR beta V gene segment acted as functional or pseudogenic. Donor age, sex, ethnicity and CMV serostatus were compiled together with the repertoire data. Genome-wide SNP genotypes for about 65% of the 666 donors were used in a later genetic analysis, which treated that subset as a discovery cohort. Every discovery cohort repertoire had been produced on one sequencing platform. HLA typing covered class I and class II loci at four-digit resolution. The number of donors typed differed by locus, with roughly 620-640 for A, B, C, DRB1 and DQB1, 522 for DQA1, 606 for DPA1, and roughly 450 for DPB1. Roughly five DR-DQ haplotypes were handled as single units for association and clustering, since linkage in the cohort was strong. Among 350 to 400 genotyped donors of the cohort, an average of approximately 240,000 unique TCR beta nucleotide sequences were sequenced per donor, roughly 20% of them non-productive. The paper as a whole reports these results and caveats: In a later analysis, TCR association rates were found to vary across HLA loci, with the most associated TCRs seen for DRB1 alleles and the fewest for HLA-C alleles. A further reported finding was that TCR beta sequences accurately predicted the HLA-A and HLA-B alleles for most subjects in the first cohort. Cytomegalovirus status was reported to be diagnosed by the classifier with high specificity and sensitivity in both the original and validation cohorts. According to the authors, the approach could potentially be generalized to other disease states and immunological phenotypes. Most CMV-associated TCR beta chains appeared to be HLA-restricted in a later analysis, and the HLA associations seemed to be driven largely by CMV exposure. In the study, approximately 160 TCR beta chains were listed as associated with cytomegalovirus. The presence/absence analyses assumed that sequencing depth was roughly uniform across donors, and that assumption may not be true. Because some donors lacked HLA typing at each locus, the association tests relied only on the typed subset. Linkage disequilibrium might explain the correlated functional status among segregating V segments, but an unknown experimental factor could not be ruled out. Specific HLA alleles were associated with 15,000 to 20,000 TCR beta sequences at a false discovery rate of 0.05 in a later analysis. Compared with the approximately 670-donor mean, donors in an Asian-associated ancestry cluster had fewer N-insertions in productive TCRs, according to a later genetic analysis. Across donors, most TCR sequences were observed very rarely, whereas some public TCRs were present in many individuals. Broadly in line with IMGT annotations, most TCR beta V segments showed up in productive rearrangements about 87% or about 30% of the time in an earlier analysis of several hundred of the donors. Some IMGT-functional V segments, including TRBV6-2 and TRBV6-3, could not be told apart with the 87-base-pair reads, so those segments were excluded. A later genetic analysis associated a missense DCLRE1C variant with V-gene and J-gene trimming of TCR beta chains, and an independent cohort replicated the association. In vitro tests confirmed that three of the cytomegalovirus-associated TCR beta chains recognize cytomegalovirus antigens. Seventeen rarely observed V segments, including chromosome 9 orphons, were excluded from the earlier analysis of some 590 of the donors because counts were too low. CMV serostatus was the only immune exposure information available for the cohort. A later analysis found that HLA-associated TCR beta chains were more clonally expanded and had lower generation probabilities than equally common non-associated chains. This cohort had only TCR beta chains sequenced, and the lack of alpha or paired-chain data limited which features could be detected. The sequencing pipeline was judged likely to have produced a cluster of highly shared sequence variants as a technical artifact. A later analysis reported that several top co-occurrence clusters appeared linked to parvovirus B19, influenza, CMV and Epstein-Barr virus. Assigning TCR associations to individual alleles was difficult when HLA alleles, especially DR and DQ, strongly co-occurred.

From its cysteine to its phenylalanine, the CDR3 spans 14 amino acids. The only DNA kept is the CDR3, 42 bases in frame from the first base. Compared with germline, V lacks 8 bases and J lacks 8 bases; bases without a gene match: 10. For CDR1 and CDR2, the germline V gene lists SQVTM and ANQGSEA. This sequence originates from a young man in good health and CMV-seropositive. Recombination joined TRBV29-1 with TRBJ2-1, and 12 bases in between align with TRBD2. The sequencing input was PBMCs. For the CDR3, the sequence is CSLMTSGRTDEQFF. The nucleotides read TGCAGCCTCATGACTAGCGGGAGAACCGATGAGCAGTTCTTC.